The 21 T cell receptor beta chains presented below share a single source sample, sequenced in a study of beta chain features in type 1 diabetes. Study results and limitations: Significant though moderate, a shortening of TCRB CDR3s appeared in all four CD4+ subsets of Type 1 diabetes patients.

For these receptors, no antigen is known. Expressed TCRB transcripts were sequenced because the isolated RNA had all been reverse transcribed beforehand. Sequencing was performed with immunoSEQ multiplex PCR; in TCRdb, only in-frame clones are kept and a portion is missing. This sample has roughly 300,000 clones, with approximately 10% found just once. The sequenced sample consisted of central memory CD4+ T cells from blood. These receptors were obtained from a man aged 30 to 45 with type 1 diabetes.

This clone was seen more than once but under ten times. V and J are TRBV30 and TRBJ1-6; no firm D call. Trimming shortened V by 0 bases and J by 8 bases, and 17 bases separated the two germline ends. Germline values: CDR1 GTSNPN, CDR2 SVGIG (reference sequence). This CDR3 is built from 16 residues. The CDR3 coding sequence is TGTGCCTGGAGTGTATCTGTGGCCGTCCGGGATTCACCCCTCCACTTT. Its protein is CAWSVSVAVRDSPLHF. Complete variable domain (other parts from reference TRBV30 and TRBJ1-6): SQTIHQWPATLVQPVGSPLSLECTVEGTSNPNLYWYRQAAGRGLQLLFYSVGIGQISSEVPQNLSASRPQDRQFILSSKKLLLSDSGFYLCAWSVSVAVRDSPLHFGNGTRLTVT.

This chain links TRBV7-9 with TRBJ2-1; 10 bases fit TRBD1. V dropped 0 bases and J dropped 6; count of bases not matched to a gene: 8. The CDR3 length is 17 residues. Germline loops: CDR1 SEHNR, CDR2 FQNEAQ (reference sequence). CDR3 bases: TGTGCCAGCAGCTTAGCGCGGGACAGGGGTTGGGTCAATGAGCAGTTCTTC. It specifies CASSLARDRGWVNEQFF.

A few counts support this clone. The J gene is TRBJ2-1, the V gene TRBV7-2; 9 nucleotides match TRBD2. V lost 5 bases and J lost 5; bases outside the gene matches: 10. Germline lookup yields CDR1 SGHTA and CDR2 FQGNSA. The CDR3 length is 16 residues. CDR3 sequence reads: CASSPTRGGSNNEQFF. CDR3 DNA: TGTGCCAGCAGCCCTACGCGGGGGGGATCCAACAATGAGCAGTTCTTC.

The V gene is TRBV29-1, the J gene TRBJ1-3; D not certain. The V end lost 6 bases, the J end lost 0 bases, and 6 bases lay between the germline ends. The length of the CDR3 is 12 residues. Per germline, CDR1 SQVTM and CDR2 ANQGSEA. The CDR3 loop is CSVSSSGNTIYF. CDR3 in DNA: TGCAGCGTGAGCAGCTCTGGAAACACCATATATTTT.

The CDR3 region is CASSLARSGYTF. Here the CDR3 DNA reads TGTGCCAGCAGCTTAGCCCGCAGTGGCTACACCTTC. V is TRBV7-2 and J is TRBJ1-2; D not resolved. V was trimmed by 0 bases and J by 7 bases, leaving 6 bases between them. The germline gives CDR1 SGHTA, CDR2 FQGNSA. This CDR3 region has 12 residues.

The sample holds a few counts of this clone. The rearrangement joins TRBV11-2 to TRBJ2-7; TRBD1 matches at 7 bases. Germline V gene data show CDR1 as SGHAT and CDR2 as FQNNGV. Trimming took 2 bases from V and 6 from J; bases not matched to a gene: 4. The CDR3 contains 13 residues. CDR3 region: CASSLMPGGEQYF. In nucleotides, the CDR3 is TGTGCCAGCAGCTTAATGCCAGGGGGCGAGCAGTACTTC.

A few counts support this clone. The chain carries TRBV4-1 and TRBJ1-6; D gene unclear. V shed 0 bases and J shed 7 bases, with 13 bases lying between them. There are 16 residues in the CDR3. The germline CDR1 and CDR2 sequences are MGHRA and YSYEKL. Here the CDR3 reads CASSQDARRVNSPLHF. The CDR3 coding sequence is TGCGCCAGCAGCCAAGATGCACGGCGGGTGAATTCACCCCTCCACTTT.

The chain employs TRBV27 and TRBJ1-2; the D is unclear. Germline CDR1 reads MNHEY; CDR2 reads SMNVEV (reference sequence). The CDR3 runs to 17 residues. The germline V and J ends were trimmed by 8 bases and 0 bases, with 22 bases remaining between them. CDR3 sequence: CASFSSLGDPTNYGYTF. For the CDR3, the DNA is TGTGCCAGCTTTTCCTCCCTCGGGGATCCAACTAACTATGGCTACACCTTC.

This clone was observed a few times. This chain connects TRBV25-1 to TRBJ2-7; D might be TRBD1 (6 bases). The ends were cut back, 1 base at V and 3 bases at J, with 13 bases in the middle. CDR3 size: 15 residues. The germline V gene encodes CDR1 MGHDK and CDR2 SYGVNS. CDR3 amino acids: CASSESQGTSYEQYF. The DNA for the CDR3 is TGTGCCAGCAGTGAATCTCAGGGGACCAGCTACGAGCAGTACTTC.

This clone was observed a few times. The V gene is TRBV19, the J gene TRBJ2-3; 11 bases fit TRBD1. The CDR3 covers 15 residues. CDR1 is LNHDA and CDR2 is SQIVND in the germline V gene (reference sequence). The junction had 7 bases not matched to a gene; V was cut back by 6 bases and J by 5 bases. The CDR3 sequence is CASRPGTGGGDTQYF. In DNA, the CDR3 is TGTGCCAGTAGGCCCGGGACAGGGGGTGGAGATACGCAGTATTTT.

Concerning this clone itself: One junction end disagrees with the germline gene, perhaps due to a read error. The CDR3 loop is CATLTTPLAGIEF. The CDR3, as DNA: TGTGCGACACTCACTACTCCGCTAGCGGGGATCGAATTT. The chain combines TRBV10-3 with TRBJ2-3; 9 bases agree with TRBD2. The CDR3 has 13 residues. Germline CDR1 reads ENHRY; CDR2 reads SYGVKD.

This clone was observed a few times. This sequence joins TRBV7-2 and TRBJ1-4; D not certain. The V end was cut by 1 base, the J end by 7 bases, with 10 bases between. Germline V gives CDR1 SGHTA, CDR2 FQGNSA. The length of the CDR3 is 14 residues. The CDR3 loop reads CASSLGGPGEKLFF. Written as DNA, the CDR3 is TGTGCCAGCAGCTTAGGTGGCCCGGGTGAAAAACTGTTTTTT.

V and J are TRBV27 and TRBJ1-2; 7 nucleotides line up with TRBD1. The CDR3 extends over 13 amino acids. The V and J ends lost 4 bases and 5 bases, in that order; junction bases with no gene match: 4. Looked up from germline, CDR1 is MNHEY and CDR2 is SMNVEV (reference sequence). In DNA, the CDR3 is TGTGCCAGCAGTTCCCGACAGGGTTATGGCTACACCTTC. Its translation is CASSSRQGYGYTF.

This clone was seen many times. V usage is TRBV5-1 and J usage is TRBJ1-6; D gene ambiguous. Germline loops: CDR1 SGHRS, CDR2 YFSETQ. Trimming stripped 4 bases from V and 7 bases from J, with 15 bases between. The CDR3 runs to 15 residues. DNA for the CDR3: TGCGCCAGCAGCCCCTCGGGAGGCGGCAATTCACCCCTCCACTTT. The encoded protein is CASSPSGGGNSPLHF.

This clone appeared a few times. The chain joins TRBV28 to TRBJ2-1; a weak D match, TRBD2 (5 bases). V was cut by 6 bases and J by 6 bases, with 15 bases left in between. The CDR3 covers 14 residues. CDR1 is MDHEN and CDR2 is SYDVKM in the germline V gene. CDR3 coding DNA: TGTGCCAGCAGGATGGACTCAACCGGCAATGAGCAGTTCTTC. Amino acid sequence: CASRMDSTGNEQFF.

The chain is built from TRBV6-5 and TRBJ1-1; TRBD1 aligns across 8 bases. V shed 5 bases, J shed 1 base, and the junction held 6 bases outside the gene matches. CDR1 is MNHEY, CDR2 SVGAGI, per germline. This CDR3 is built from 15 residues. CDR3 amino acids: CASSHQGQANTEAFF. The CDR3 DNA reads TGTGCCAGCAGTCACCAGGGACAGGCGAACACTGAAGCTTTCTTT.

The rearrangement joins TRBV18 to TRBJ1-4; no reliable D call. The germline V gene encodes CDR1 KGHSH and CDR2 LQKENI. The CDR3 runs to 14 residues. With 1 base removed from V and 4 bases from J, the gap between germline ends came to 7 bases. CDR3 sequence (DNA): TGTGCCAGCTCACCACGCAGGTTTAATGAAAAACTGTTTTTT. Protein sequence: CASSPRRFNEKLFF. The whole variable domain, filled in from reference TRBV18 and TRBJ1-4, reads NAGVMQNPRHLVRRRGQEARLRCSPMKGHSHVYWYRQLPEEGLKFMVYLQKENIIDESGMPKERFSAEFPKEGPSILRIQQVVRGDSAAYFCASSPRRFNEKLFFGSGTQLSVL.

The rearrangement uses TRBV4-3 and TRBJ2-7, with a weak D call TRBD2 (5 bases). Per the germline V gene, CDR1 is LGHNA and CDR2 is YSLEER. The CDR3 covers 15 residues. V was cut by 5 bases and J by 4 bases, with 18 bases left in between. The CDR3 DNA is TGCGCCAGCAGCTTTCGCTACGAGGGCTGGTACGAGCAGTACTTC. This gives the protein CASSFRYEGWYEQYF.

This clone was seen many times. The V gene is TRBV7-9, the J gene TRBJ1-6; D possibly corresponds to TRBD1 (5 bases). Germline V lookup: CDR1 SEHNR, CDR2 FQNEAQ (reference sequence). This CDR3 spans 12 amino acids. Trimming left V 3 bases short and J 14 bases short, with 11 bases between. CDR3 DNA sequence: TGTGCCAGCAGCTTCGGTGGGGGGGCCCTCCACTTT. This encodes CASSFGGGALHF. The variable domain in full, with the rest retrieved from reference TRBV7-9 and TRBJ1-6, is DTGVSQNPRHKITKRGQNVTFRCDPISEHNRLYWYRQTLGQGPEFLTYFQNEAQLEKSRLLSDRFSAERPKGSFSTLEIQRTEQGDSAMYLCASSFGGGALHFGNGTRLTVT.

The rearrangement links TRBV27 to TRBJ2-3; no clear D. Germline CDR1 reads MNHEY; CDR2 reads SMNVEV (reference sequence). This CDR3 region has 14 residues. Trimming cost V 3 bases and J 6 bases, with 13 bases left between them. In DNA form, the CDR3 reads TGTGCCAGCAGTTTCCGACGGTCGTGGGATACGCAGTATTTT. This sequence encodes CASSFRRSWDTQYF.

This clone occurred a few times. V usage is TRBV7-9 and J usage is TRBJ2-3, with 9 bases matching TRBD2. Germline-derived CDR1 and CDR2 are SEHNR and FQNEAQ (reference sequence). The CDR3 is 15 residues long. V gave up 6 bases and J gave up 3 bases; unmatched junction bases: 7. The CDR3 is CASRSGGGATDTQYF. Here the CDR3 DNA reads TGTGCCAGCAGATCAGGCGGGGGGGCTACAGATACGCAGTATTTT. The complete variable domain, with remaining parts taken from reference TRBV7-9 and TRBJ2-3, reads DTGVSQNPRHKITKRGQNVTFRCDPISEHNRLYWYRQTLGQGPEFLTYFQNEAQLEKSRLLSDRFSAERPKGSFSTLEIQRTEQGDSAMYLCASRSGGGATDTQYFGPGTRLTVL.